This T cell receptor (beta chain) comes out of a study of T cells after yellow fever vaccination. Whole-study context: Among memory cells, EM, EMRA, CM and Tscm subsets were sorted using CD3, CD45RA, CCR7 and CD95.

The CDR3 contains 14 residues. Germline V CDR1 and CDR2: SGHDT, YYEEEE. Trimming took 0 bases from V and 2 from J, leaving 9 bases between them. TCRdb processed the 5' RACE reads anew with MiXCR; each CDR3 protein has one entry. The table has tens of thousands of distinct CDR3 sequences, 5.5% seen once. This clonotype was seen at least ten times. The clonotype comes from a man aged 25-45 years who received the YFV17D yellow fever vaccine. V is TRBV5-6 and J is TRBJ2-7; D is possibly TRBD1 or TRBD2 (5 bases each). Sequences were derived from PBMCs, either bulk or a sorted T-cell subset (CD4+, CD8+, memory, or dextramer-sorted; not recorded which), sampled 15 days after the yellow fever booster vaccination. CDR3 sequence: CASSLVQGAYEQYF. The CDR3 bases are TGTGCCAGCAGCTTGGTTCAGGGAGCCTACGAGCAGTACTTC.